Shown below are 25 T cell receptor beta chains from a single sample sequenced in a study of blood T cell repertoires in COVID-19 (dated by TCRdb to the early 2020s). Preparation of the library involved the immunoSEQ multiplex PCR assay. The immuneACCESS repertoire file appears here via TCRdb, limited to in-frame rearrangements. These files lack a portion of the clones; in checked studies, under half of the deficit traces to unresolved V genes, and the cause of the others is not known. Counted in this sample were approximately 190,000 clones; roughly 86% of them appeared once. Roughly 4.6% of the sample lies in the top ten. The sequenced sample consisted of peripheral blood. The receptor set was obtained from a woman in her sixties or seventies with active or convalescent COVID-19.

The genes are TRBV6-5 and TRBJ2-5; 8 nucleotides agree with TRBD2. V dropped 5 bases and J dropped 5; count of bases not matched to a gene: 7. The CDR3 has 14 residues. Germline assignment: CDR1 MNHEY and CDR2 SVGAGI. The CDR3 DNA follows: TGTGCCAGCAGTCAAAGCGGGAGTTTGGAGACCCAGTACTTC. This sequence encodes CASSQSGSLETQYF.

This chain connects TRBV6-1 to TRBJ1-2, with 8 nucleotides matching TRBD1. V lost 3 bases and J lost 2; bases outside the gene matches: 5. Germline CDR1 and CDR2: MNHNS and SASEGT. The CDR3 runs to 15 residues. This CDR3 is CASSEWTGSNYGYTF. CDR3 nucleotides: TGTGCCAGCAGTGAGTGGACAGGGTCAAACTATGGCTACACCTTC.

This clone was observed a handful of times. The CDR3 sequence is CASRGQGASPLHF. The CDR3 coding sequence is TGTGCCAGCAGGGGACAGGGGGCTTCACCCCTCCACTTT. The rearrangement uses TRBV6-5 and TRBJ1-6; TRBD1 matches 12 bases. Germline V gives CDR1 MNHEY, CDR2 SVGAGI. The CDR3 has 13 amino acids. V was clipped by 6 bases and J by 9 bases; unmatched bases: 0.

The V gene is TRBV6-4, the J gene TRBJ2-7; 7 bases align to TRBD2. The germline V gene encodes CDR1 MRHNA and CDR2 SNTAGT. This CDR3 spans 13 amino acids. V shed 5 bases, J shed 4 bases, and the junction held 5 bases outside the gene matches. The CDR3 spells CASSRGLGYEQYF. In DNA form, the CDR3 reads TGTGCCAGCAGTAGAGGACTAGGGTACGAGCAGTACTTC.

This clone was counted a single time. V usage is TRBV5-1 and J usage is TRBJ1-1, with 8 bases aligning to TRBD1. The CDR3 contains 15 residues. V dropped 0 bases and J dropped 5; count of bases not matched to a gene: 6. CDR1 is SGHRS, CDR2 YFSETQ, per germline. The CDR3 reads CASSLVPQGGTEAFF. The CDR3 DNA reads TGCGCCAGCAGCTTGGTCCCACAGGGGGGGACTGAAGCTTTCTTT.

The chain links TRBV10-3 to TRBJ2-2; 7 bases are a match to TRBD1. CDR1 and CDR2 from the germline V gene are ENHRY and SYGVKD. The CDR3 sequence is 15 residues long. The V segment lost 2 bases and the J segment 4 bases; nucleotides outside the gene matches: 4. CDR3 protein: CAISEGQEVTGELFF. CDR3 coding DNA: TGTGCCATCAGTGAGGGACAGGAGGTCACCGGGGAGCTGTTTTTT.

V is TRBV5-5 and J is TRBJ2-1, with D perhaps matching TRBD2 (6 bases). The CDR3 is made up of 16 amino acids. Germline CDR1 is SGHKS and CDR2 is YYEKEE (reference sequence). The V and J ends lost 0 bases and 1 base respectively, with 11 bases between them. The CDR3 DNA follows: TGTGCCAGCAGCTTGGCGCTAGCGATATCCTACAATGAGCAGTTCTTC. Translation: CASSLALAISYNEQFF.

The CDR3 bases are TGCGCCAGCAGACACACTAGCGGAGCGAACACCGGGGAGCTGTTTTTT. The encoded protein is CASRHTSGANTGELFF. The chain links TRBV10-2 to TRBJ2-2; 8 bases line up with TRBD2. The CDR3 consists of 16 residues. V was clipped by 6 bases and J by 0 bases; unmatched bases: 6. Germline CDR1 and CDR2: WSHSY and SAAADI.

The rearrangement joins TRBV15 to TRBJ2-1; D is perhaps TRBD2 (6 bases). V lost 3 bases and J lost 2, with 11 bases in between. CDR1 and CDR2 (germline): LNHNV, YYDKDF (reference sequence). The CDR3 sequence is 15 residues long. CDR3 region: CATSSGRGTYNEQFF. The CDR3 DNA is TGTGCCACCAGCAGTGGGCGGGGAACCTACAATGAGCAGTTCTTC.

The chain recombines TRBV4-2 with TRBJ2-3, with 8 bases identical to TRBD2. The CDR3 is 15 residues long. The germline V gene has CDR1 LGHNA and CDR2 YNFKEQ. V was clipped by 4 bases and J by 4 bases; unmatched bases: 7. In DNA, the CDR3 is TGTGCCAGCAGCCCCGGCGGGGGGTTCGCAGATACGCAGTATTTT. Its translation: CASSPGGGFADTQYF.

The gene calls are TRBV20-1 and TRBJ1-3; TRBD1 might be the D (5 bases). The germline V gene encodes CDR1 DFQATT and CDR2 SNEGSKA (reference sequence). V was cut by 3 bases and J by 3 bases, with 15 bases left in between. CDR3 length: 15 amino acids. The CDR3: CSASGGGVHGNTIYF. The DNA of the CDR3 is TGCAGTGCTAGTGGGGGAGGGGTGCATGGAAACACCATATATTTT.

The V call is TRBV6-1, the J call TRBJ2-7; 9 bases are shared with TRBD1. V shed 4 bases, J shed 3 bases, and the junction held 10 bases outside the gene matches. This CDR3 is built from 16 residues. Germline loops: CDR1 MNHNS, CDR2 SASEGT. The CDR3 region is CASSVETGGRGYEQYF. The CDR3 coding sequence is TGTGCCAGCAGTGTAGAGACAGGGGGAAGAGGCTACGAGCAGTACTTC.

The chain has TRBV9 and TRBJ2-1, with 8 bases that match TRBD2. The CDR3 spans 15 residues. The ends lost 4 bases at V and 7 bases at J; junction bases unmatched: 10. Per the germline V gene, CDR1 is SGDLS and CDR2 is YYNGEE. CDR3: CASSSLGGRSNEQFF. For the CDR3, the DNA is TGTGCCAGCAGCTCCCTCGGCGGGAGGTCAAATGAGCAGTTCTTC.

The chain employs TRBV30 and TRBJ1-1; maybe TRBD1 (6 bases). This CDR3 comprises 13 residues. Germline V gene sequence: CDR1 GTSNPN, CDR2 SVGIG (reference sequence). Trimming took 0 bases from V and 1 from J, leaving 6 bases between them. The CDR3 loop reads CAWSVQGNTEAFF. In DNA form, the CDR3 reads TGTGCCTGGAGTGTACAGGGGAACACTGAAGCTTTCTTT. Combining the CDR3 with reference TRBV30 and TRBJ1-1 gives the whole variable domain SQTIHQWPATLVQPVGSPLSLECTVEGTSNPNLYWYRQAAGRGLQLLFYSVGIGQISSEVPQNLSASRPQDRQFILSSKKLLLSDSGFYLCAWSVQGNTEAFFGQGTRLTVV.

This clone was detected only a few times. The genes are TRBV7-9 and TRBJ1-3; tentative D call: TRBD1 (5 bases). Germline CDR1 reads SEHNR; CDR2 reads FQNEAQ (reference sequence). The CDR3 sequence is 13 residues long. Trimming cost V 6 bases and J 2 bases, with 8 bases left between them. The CDR3 protein is CASSRGTGNTIYF. In DNA, the CDR3 is TGTGCCAGCAGTAGGGGCACTGGAAACACCATATATTTT.

The chain carries TRBV21-1 and TRBJ2-7; TRBD1 reflects the table's D call only, with no check against the DNA. TRBV21-1 is a pseudogene. CDR3 length: 16 amino acids. Here the CDR3 reads CASRKRGTGATYEQYF. The CDR3 bases are TGTGCCAGCAGGAAGAGGGGGACAGGGGCGACCTACGAGCAGTACTTC.

The chain couples TRBV3-1 (or the pseudogene TRBV3-2) to TRBJ2-5; D is uncertain. This CDR3 is 15 amino acids long. Germline lookup yields CDR1 LGHDT and CDR2 YNNKEL (reference sequence). Trimming took off 4 bases at V and 2 bases at J, with 14 bases between the two ends. The CDR3 region has the DNA TGTGCCAGCAGCCCAGGTTTCCCAGGACAAGAGACCCAGTACTTC. Protein sequence: CASSPGFPGQETQYF.

DNA of the CDR3: TGTGCCAGCAGTGACAACAGGGGATCTTCACCCCTCCACTTT. Translated: CASSDNRGSSPLHF. This chain uses TRBV6-2 or TRBV6-3 with TRBJ1-6, with TRBD1 matching over 7 bases. The CDR3 has 14 residues. Per the germline V gene, CDR1 is MNHEY and CDR2 is SVGEGT. V was pared by 5 bases and J by 9 bases, with 7 bases of the junction left unmatched.

The V and J genes are TRBV28 and TRBJ2-7; TRBD1 is a possible D gene (6 bases). V lost 5 bases and J 6 bases, leaving 23 bases between the germline ends. The CDR3 sequence is 16 residues long. CDR1 and CDR2 (germline): MDHEN, SYDVKM. In DNA, the CDR3 is TGTGCCAGCAGTAAACCACCCGGGACAACTGGTGGCGAGCAGTACTTC. Protein: CASSKPPGTTGGEQYF.

The rearrangement joins TRBV18 to TRBJ2-1; 9 positions agree with TRBD2. The CDR3 extends over 14 amino acids. The germline gives CDR1 KGHSH, CDR2 LQKENI. The ends lost 3 bases at V and 9 bases at J; junction bases unmatched: 6. CDR3 DNA sequence: TGTGCCAGCTCACCGAGCGGGGGGAGAAGTGAGCAGTTCTTC. Translated, it gives CASSPSGGRSEQFF.

The CDR3 coding sequence is TGTGCCAGCTCCTGGGACAGGGGCCTCTACGAGCAGTACTTC. As protein: CASSWDRGLYEQYF. The chain employs TRBV18 and TRBJ2-7; 10 nucleotides agree with TRBD1. The CDR3 loop spans 14 amino acids. J gave up 3 bases and V 6 bases, and 5 bases lay outside the gene matches. Germline loops: CDR1 KGHSH, CDR2 LQKENI.

This clone was found a few times. The chain links TRBV7-9 to TRBJ2-1; the D gene is possibly TRBD1 (5 bases). The germline V and J ends were trimmed by 1 base and 7 bases, with 8 bases remaining between them. The CDR3 has 13 amino acids. CDR1 and CDR2 (germline): SEHNR, FQNEAQ (reference sequence). CDR3: CASSLDRKNEQFF. CDR3 DNA: TGTGCCAGCAGCTTAGACAGGAAGAATGAGCAGTTCTTC.

The rearrangement joins TRBV6-5 to TRBJ1-6; TRBD1 matches 9 bases. The V and J ends lost 2 bases and 9 bases, in that order; junction bases with no gene match: 2. CDR1 is MNHEY and CDR2 is SVGAGI in the germline V gene. CDR3 length: 14 residues. CDR3 loop: CASSYAGQGSPLHF. CDR3 bases: TGTGCCAGCAGTTACGCGGGACAGGGTTCACCCCTCCACTTT.

J is TRBJ1-5 and V is TRBV5-1, with D possibly TRBD1 on 5 matching bases. CDR3 length: 15 residues. V was shortened by 1 base and J by 5 bases, with 13 bases between the two germline ends. In germline, CDR1 is SGHRS, CDR2 YFSETQ. Written as DNA, the CDR3 is TGCGCCAGCAGCTTGAAAGGAGGGGCCGATCAGCCCCAGCATTTT. This encodes CASSLKGGADQPQHF. Full variable domain (rest looked up from reference TRBV5-1 and TRBJ1-5): KAGVTQTPRYLIKTRGQQVTLSCSPISGHRSVSWYQQTPGQGLQFLFEYFSETQRNKGNFPGRFSGRQFSNSRSEMNVSTLELGDSALYLCASSLKGGADQPQHFGDGTRLSIL.

CDR3 protein: CASSGRDRNGNTIYF. The CDR3 DNA follows: TGTGCCAGTAGTGGGAGGGACAGGAATGGAAACACCATATATTTT. The V call is TRBV19, the J call TRBJ1-3; 8 bases are shared with TRBD1. The CDR3 runs to 15 residues. J gave up 3 bases and V 5 bases, and 6 bases lay outside the gene matches. Germline assignment: CDR1 LNHDA and CDR2 SQIVND (reference sequence).